The 4 T cell receptor beta chains listed next were all sequenced from one sample in a study of blood T cell repertoires in COVID-19. Profiling relied on immunoSEQ multiplex PCR, and the TCRdb table lists in-frame clones only, not all of them. Of fewer than 300,000 clones listed, approximately 90% are singletons. Sequencing used peripheral blood. All receptors come from a woman aged 25 to 39 with COVID-19, enrolled during active disease.

The rearrangement joins TRBV5-4 to TRBJ1-1; TRBD1 might be the D (5 bases). The CDR3 totals 16 residues. V lost 0 bases and J 5 bases, leaving 17 bases between the germline ends. The germline gives CDR1 SGHNT, CDR2 YYREEE (reference sequence). In DNA, the CDR3 is TGTGCCAGCAGCTTGGTGACGGGGGGTGTAGGTACTGAAGCTTTCTTT. It yields the protein CASSLVTGGVGTEAFF.

The chain recombines TRBV19 with TRBJ1-5; possible D gene TRBD1, 6 bases. The CDR3 totals 15 residues. Trimming took off 4 bases at V and 7 bases at J, with 17 bases between the two ends. Germline CDR1 is LNHDA and CDR2 is SQIVND (reference sequence). CDR3 residues: CASSTIQGEVQPQHF. In DNA, the CDR3 is TGTGCCAGTAGTACCATACAGGGAGAGGTGCAGCCCCAGCATTTT. Full variable domain (missing parts from reference TRBV19 and TRBJ1-5): DGGITQSPKYLFRKEGQNVTLSCEQNLNHDAMYWYRQDPGQGLRLIYYSQIVNDFQKGDIAEGYSVSREKKESFPLTVTSAQKNPTAFYLCASSTIQGEVQPQHFGDGTRLSIL.

This clone occurred once. The chain has TRBV4-2 and TRBJ2-2, with TRBD2 matching 9 bases. Germline values: CDR1 LGHNA, CDR2 YNFKEQ. V gave up 1 base and J gave up 6 bases; unmatched junction bases: 15. The CDR3 is 19 amino acids. DNA for the CDR3: TGTGCCAGCAGCCAAGTAATAGGATTAGCGGGAGTATCTTCCGGGGAGCTGTTTTTT. Its protein product is CASSQVIGLAGVSSGELFF.

The chain couples TRBV7-8 to TRBJ1-5, with D unclear. CDR1 and CDR2 (germline): SGHVS, FQNEAQ. CDR3 length equals 13 residues. Trimming removed 1 base from V and 5 bases from J, with 6 bases in between. The CDR3 loop is CASSLDPDQPQHF. CDR3 sequence (DNA): TGTGCCAGCAGCTTAGACCCGGATCAGCCCCAGCATTTT.